This T cell receptor beta chain was identified during a study of PD-1 blockade in classical Hodgkin lymphoma. Germline V gene lookup returns CDR1 MDHEN and CDR2 SYDVKM. CDR3 length equals 16 residues. V shed 2 bases and J shed 1 base, with 15 bases lying between them. Each patient experienced a relapse that followed autologous stem cell transplantation, and brentuximab vedotin exposure varied. Profiling relied on immunoSEQ multiplex PCR, and the TCRdb table lists in-frame clones only, not all of them. The table lists 90,000 to 130,000 clones, 89% of them singletons. The rearrangement joins TRBV28 to TRBJ2-7; maybe TRBD2 (6 bases). The sequencing used peripheral blood mononuclear cells (PBMCs), collected before the second cycle of nivolumab. The receptor's source is a human donor with classical Hodgkin lymphoma. The CDR3 DNA reads TGTGCCAGCAGTTTAGAAGTCTTGGCGGGGTCCTACGAGCAGTACTTC. Translation: CASSLEVLAGSYEQYF.